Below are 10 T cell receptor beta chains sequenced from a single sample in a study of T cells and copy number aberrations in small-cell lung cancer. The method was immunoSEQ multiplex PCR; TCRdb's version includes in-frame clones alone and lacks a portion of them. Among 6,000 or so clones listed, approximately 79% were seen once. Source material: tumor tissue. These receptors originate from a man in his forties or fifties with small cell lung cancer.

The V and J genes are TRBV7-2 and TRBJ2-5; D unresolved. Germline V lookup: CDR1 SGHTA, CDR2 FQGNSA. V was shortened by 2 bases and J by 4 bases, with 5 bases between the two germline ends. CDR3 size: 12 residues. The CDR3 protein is CASSLTRETQYF. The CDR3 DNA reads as TGTGCCAGCAGCTTAACAAGAGAGACCCAGTACTTC. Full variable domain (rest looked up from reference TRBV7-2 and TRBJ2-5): GAGVSQSPSNKVTEKGKDVELRCDPISGHTALYWYRQSLGQGLEFLIYFQGNSAPDKSGLPSDRFSAERTGGSVSTLTIQRTQQEDSAVYLCASSLTRETQYFGPGTRLLVL.

The CDR3 DNA follows: TGCGCCAGCAGCTTGGGTCCGGGAGGAGAGCAGTACTTC. It is translated as CASSLGPGGEQYF. The V gene is TRBV5-1, the J gene TRBJ2-7, with 7 positions matching TRBD2. Germline V lookup: CDR1 SGHRS, CDR2 YFSETQ. This CDR3 is built from 13 residues. Trimming cost V 0 bases and J 7 bases; bases outside gene matches: 4.

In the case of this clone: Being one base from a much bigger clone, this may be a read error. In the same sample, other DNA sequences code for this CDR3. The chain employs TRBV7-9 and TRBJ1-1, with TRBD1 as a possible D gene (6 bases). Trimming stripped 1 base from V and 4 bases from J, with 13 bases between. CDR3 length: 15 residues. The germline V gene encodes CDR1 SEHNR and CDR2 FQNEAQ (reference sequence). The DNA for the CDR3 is TGTGCCAGCAGCTTAGATGGCAGGGGATCCACTGAAGCTTTCTTT. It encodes CASSLDGRGSTEAFF. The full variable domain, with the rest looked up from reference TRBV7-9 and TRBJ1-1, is DTGVSQNPRHKITKRGQNVTFRCDPISEHNRLYWYRQTLGQGPEFLTYFQNEAQLEKSRLLSDRFSAERPKGSFSTLEIQRTEQGDSAMYLCASSLDGRGSTEAFFGQGTRLTVV.

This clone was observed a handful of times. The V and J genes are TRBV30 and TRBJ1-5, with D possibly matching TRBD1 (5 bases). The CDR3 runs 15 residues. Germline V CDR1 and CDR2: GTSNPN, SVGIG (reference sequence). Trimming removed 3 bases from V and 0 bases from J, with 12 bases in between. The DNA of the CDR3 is TGTGCCTGGAGGGGGAGGGGCCGTAGCAATCAGCCCCAGCATTTT. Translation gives CAWRGRGRSNQPQHF.

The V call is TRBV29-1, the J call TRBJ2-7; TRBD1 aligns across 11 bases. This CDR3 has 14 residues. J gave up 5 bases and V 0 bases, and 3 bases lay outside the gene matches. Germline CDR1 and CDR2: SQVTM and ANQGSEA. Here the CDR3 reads CSVEDGDRGDEQYF. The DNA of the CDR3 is TGCAGCGTTGAAGATGGGGACAGGGGGGACGAGCAGTACTTC.

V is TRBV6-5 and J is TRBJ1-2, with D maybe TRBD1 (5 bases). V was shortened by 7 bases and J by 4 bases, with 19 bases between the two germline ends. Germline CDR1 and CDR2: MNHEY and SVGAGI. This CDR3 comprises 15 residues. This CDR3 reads CASTFRAGQVYGYTF. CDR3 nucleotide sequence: TGTGCCAGCACCTTTAGGGCAGGGCAGGTCTATGGCTACACCTTC.

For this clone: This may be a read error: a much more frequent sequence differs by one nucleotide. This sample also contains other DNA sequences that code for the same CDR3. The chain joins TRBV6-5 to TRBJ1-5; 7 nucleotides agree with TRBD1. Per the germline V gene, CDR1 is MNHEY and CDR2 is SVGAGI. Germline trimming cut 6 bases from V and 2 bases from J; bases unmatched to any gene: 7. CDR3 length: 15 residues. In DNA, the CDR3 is TGTGCCAGCAGCAGAACAGGGGTGGGCAATCAGCCCCAGCATTTT. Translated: CASSRTGVGNQPQHF.

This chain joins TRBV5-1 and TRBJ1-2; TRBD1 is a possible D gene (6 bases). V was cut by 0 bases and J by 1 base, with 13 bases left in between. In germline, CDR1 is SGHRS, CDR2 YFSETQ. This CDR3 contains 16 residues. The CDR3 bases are TGCGCCAGCAGCTTGGTGGGGGGCCGACTTAACTATGGCTACACCTTC. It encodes CASSLVGGRLNYGYTF.

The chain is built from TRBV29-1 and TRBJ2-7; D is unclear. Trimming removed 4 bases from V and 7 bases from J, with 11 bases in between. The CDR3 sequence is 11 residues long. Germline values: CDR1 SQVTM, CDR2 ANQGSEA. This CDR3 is CSVVRVGEQYF. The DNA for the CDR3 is TGCAGCGTTGTTAGGGTGGGTGAGCAGTACTTC.

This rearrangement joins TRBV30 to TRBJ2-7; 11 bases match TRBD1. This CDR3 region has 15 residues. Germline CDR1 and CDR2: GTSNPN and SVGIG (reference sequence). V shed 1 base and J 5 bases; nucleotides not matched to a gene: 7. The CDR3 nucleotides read TGTGCCTGGAGTGAAACCGGGACAGGGGGAAACGAGCAGTACTTC. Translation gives CAWSETGTGGNEQYF. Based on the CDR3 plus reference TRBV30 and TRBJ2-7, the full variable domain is SQTIHQWPATLVQPVGSPLSLECTVEGTSNPNLYWYRQAAGRGLQLLFYSVGIGQISSEVPQNLSASRPQDRQFILSSKKLLLSDSGFYLCAWSETGTGGNEQYFGPGTRLTVT.